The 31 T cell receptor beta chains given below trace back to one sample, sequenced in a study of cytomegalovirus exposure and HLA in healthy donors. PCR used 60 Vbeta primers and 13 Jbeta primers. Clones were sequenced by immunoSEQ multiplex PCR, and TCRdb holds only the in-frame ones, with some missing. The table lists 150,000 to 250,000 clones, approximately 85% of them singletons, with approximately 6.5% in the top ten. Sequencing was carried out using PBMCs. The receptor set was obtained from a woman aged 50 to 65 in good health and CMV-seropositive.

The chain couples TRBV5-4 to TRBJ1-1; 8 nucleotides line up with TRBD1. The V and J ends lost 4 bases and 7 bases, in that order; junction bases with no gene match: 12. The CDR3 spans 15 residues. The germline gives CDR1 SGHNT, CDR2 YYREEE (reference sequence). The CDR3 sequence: CASSTGQGKGVEAFF. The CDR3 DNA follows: TGTGCCAGCAGCACCGGACAGGGAAAGGGAGTTGAAGCTTTCTTT.

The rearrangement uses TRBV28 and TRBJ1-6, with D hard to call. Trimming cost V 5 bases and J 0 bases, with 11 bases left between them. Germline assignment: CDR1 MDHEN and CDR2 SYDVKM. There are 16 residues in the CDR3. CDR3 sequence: CASSGEGSSYNSPLHF. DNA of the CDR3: TGTGCCAGCAGTGGGGAAGGGAGCTCCTATAATTCACCCCTCCACTTT.

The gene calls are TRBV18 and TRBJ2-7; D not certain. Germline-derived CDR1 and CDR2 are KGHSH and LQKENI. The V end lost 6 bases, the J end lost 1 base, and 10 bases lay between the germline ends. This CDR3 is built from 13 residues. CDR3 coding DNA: TGTGCCAGCTCCCAAGCGCCTTCCTACGAGCAGTACTTC. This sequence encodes CASSQAPSYEQYF.

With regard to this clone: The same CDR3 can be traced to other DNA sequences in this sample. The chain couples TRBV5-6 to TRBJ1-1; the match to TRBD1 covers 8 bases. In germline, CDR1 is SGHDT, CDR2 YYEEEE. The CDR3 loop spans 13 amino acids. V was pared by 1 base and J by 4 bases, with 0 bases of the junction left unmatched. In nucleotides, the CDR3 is TGTGCCAGCAGCTTGACAGGGGGCACTGAAGCTTTCTTT. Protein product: CASSLTGGTEAFF.

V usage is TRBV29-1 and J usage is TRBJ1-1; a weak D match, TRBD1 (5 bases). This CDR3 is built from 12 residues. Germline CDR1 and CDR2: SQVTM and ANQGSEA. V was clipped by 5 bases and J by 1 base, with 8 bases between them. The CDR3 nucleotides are TGCAGCGTTAAAACAGGGAACACTGAAGCTTTCTTT. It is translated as CSVKTGNTEAFF.

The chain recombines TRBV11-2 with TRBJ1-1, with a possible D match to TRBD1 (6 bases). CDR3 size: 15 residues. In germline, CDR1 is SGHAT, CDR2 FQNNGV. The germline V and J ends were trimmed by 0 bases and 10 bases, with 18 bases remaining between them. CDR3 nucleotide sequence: TGTGCCAGCAGCTTAGAAGTGCCAGGGGAATACGGAGCTTTCTTT. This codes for CASSLEVPGEYGAFF.

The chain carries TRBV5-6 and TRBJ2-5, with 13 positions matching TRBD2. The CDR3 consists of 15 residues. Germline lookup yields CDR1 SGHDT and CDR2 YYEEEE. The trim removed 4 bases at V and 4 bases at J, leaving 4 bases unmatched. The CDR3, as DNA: TGTGCCAGCAGCCGCCGGACTAGCGGGGGAGAGACCCAGTACTTC. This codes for CASSRRTSGGETQYF.

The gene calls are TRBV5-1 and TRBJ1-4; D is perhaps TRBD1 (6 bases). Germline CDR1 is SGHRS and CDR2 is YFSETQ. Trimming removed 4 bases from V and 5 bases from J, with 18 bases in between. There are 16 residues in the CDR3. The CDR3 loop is CASSIRPAGGNEKLFF. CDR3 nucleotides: TGCGCCAGCAGCATCCGCCCCGCGGGGGGCAATGAAAAACTGTTTTTT.

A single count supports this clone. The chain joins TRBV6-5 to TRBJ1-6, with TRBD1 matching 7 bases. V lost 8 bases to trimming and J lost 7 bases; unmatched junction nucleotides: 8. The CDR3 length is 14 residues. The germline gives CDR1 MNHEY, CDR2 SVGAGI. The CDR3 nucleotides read TGTGCCAGCGCGGTAGACAGGGACAATTCACCCCTCCACTTT. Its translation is CASAVDRDNSPLHF.

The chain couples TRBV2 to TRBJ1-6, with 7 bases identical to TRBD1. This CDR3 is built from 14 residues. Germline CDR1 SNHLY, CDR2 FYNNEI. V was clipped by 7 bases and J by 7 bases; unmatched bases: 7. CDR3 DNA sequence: TGTGCCAGCAAAGGGGACAGCGCAAATTCACCCCTCCACTTT. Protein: CASKGDSANSPLHF. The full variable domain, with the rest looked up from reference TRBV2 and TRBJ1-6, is EPEVTQTPSHQVTQMGQEVILRCVPISNHLYFYWYRQILGQKVEFLVSFYNNEISEKSEIFDDQFSVERPDGSNFTLKIRSTKLEDSAMYFCASKGDSANSPLHFGNGTRLTVT.

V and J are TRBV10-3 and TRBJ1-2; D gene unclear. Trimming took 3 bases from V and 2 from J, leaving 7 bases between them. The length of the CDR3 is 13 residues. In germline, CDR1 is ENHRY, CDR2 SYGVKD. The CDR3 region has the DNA TGTGCCATCAGTGAATCACAGAACTATGGCTACACCTTC. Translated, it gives CAISESQNYGYTF.

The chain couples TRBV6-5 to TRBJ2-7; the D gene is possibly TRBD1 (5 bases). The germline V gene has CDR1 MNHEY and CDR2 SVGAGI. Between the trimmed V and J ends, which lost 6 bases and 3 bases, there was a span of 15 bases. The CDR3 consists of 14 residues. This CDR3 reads CASRQQVVDYEQYF. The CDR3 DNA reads TGTGCCAGCAGACAACAGGTGGTTGACTACGAGCAGTACTTC.

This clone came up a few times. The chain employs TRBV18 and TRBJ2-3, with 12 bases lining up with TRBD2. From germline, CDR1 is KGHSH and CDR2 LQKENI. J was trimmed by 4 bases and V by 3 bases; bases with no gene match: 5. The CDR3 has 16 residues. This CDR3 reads CASSPTSGGNADTQYF. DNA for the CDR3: TGTGCCAGCTCACCTACTAGCGGGGGGAACGCAGATACGCAGTATTTT.

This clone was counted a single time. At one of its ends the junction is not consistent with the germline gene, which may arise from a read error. The CDR3 nucleotides are TGTGCCAGCAATTTACAGGGAGGCCCTGGGGCCAACGTCCTGACTTTC. Translating gives CASNLQGGPGANVLTF. This chain uses TRBV27 with TRBJ2-6; the D gene could be TRBD1 or TRBD2 (6 bases each). The CDR3 runs 16 residues. Germline values: CDR1 MNHEY, CDR2 SMNVEV (reference sequence).

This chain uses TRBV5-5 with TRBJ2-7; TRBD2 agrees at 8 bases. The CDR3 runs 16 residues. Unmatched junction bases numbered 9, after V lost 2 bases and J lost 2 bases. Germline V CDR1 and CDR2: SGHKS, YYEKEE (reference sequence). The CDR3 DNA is TGTGCCAGCAGCTTCGTTTTAGCGGGGCCGGCCTACGAGCAGTACTTC. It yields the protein CASSFVLAGPAYEQYF.

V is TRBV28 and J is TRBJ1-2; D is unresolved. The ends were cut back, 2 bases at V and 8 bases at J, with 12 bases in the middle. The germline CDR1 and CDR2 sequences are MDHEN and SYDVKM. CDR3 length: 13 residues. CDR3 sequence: CASSLRRAEGYTF. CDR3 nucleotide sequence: TGTGCCAGCAGTTTACGGAGGGCTGAAGGCTACACCTTC.

The CDR3 spells CASSLDRAVDGYTF. CDR3 bases: TGTGCCAGCAGCTTAGACAGGGCGGTCGATGGCTACACCTTC. The chain uses TRBV7-2 and TRBJ1-2, with D maybe TRBD1 (6 bases). The CDR3 length is 14 residues. The V gene lost 1 base and the J gene lost 6 bases, with 12 bases spanning the gap. Germline V CDR1 and CDR2: SGHTA, FQGNSA.

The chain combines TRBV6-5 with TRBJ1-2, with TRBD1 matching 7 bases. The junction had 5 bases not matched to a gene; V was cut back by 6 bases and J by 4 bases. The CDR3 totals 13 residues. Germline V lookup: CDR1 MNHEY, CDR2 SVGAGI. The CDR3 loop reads CASRHGTVYGYTF. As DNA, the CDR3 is TGTGCCAGCAGACACGGGACAGTCTATGGCTACACCTTC.

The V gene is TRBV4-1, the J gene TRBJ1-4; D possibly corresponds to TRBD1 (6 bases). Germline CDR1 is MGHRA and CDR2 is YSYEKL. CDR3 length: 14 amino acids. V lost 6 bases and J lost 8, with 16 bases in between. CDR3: CASSQRQEREKLFF. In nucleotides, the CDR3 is TGCGCCAGCAGTCAAAGACAGGAGCGGGAAAAACTGTTTTTT.

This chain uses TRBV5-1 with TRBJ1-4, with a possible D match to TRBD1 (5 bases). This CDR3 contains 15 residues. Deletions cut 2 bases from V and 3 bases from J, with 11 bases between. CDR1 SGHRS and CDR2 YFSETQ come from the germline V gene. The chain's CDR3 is CASSFTGTANEKLFF. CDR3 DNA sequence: TGCGCCAGCAGCTTCACAGGTACCGCTAATGAAAAACTGTTTTTT.

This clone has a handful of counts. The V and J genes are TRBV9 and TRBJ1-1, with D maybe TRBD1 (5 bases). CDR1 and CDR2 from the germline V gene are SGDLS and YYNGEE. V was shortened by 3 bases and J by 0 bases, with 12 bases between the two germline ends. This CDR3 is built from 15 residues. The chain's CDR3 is CASSGWGGVNTEAFF. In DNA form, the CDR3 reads TGTGCCAGCAGCGGGTGGGGGGGGGTGAACACTGAAGCTTTCTTT.

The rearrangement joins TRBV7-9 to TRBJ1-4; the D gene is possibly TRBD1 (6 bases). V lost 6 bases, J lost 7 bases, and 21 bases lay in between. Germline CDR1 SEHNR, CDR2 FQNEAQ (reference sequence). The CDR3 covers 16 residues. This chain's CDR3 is CASSWGGGESAEKLFF. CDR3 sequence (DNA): TGTGCCAGCAGTTGGGGGGGCGGGGAGTCAGCTGAAAAACTGTTTTTT. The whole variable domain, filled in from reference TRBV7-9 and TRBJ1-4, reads DTGVSQNPRHKITKRGQNVTFRCDPISEHNRLYWYRQTLGQGPEFLTYFQNEAQLEKSRLLSDRFSAERPKGSFSTLEIQRTEQGDSAMYLCASSWGGGESAEKLFFGSGTQLSVL.

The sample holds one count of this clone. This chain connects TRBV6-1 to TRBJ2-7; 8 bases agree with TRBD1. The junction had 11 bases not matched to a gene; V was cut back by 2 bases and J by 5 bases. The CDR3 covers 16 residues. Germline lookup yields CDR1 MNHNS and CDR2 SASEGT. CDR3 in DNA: TGTGCCAGCAGTGAATTACCGGACAGGGTAAAGGACGAGCAGTACTTC. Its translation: CASSELPDRVKDEQYF.

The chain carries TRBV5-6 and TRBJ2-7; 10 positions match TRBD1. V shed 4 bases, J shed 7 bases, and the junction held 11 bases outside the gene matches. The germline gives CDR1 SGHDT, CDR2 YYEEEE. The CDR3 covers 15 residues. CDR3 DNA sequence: TGTGCCAGCAGCCCAACGGGACAGGGGACTTGGGAGCAGTACTTC. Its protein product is CASSPTGQGTWEQYF.

The chain's CDR3 is CASSPDGGRGYTF. DNA for the CDR3: TGCGCCAGCAGCCCGGACGGGGGTCGTGGCTACACCTTC. The J gene is TRBJ1-2, the V gene TRBV5-1; D perhaps matches TRBD1 (5 bases). CDR1 and CDR2 from the germline V gene are SGHRS and YFSETQ. This CDR3 has 13 residues. Trimming removed 4 bases from V and 7 bases from J, with 14 bases in between.

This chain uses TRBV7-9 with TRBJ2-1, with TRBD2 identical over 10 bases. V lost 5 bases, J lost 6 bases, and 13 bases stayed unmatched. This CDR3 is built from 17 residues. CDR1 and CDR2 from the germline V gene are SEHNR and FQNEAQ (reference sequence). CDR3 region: CASSPVAGGPYFNEQFF. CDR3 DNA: TGTGCCAGCAGCCCGGTAGCGGGGGGCCCATATTTCAATGAGCAGTTCTTC. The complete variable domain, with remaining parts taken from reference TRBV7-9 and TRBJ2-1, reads DTGVSQNPRHKITKRGQNVTFRCDPISEHNRLYWYRQTLGQGPEFLTYFQNEAQLEKSRLLSDRFSAERPKGSFSTLEIQRTEQGDSAMYLCASSPVAGGPYFNEQFFGPGTRLTVL.

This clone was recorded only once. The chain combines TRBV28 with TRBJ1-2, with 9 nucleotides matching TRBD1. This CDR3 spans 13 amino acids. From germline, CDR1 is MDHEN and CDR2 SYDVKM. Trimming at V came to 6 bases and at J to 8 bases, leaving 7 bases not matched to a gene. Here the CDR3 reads CASRIDRGGGYTF. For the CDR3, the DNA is TGTGCCAGCAGAATCGACAGGGGGGGAGGCTACACCTTC.

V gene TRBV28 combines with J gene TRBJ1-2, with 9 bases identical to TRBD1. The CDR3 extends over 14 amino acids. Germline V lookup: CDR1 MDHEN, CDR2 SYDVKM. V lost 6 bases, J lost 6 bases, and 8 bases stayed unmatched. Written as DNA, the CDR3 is TGTGCCAGCAGGATCCTGGGACAGGGCGATGGCTACACCTTC. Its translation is CASRILGQGDGYTF.

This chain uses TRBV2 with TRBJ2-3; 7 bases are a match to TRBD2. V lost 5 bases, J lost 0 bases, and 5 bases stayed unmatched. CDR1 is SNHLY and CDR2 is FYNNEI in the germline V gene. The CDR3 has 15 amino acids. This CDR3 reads CASSRLAQSTDTQYF. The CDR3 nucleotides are TGTGCCAGCAGTCGACTAGCACAGAGCACAGATACGCAGTATTTT. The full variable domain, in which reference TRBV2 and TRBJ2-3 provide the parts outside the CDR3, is EPEVTQTPSHQVTQMGQEVILRCVPISNHLYFYWYRQILGQKVEFLVSFYNNEISEKSEIFDDQFSVERPDGSNFTLKIRSTKLEDSAMYFCASSRLAQSTDTQYFGPGTRLTVL.

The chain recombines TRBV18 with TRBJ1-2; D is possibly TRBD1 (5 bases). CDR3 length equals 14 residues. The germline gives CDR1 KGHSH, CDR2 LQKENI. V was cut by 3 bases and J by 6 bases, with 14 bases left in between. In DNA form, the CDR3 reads TGTGCCAGCTCACCCTCGGGAGGGGCCGATGGCTACACCTTC. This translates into CASSPSGGADGYTF.

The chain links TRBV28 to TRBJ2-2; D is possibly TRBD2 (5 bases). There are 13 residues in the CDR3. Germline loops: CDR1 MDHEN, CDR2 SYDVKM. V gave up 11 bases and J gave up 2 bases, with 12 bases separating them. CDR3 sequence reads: CAGEGINTGELFF. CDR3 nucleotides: TGTGCCGGCGAGGGTATCAACACCGGGGAGCTGTTTTTT.